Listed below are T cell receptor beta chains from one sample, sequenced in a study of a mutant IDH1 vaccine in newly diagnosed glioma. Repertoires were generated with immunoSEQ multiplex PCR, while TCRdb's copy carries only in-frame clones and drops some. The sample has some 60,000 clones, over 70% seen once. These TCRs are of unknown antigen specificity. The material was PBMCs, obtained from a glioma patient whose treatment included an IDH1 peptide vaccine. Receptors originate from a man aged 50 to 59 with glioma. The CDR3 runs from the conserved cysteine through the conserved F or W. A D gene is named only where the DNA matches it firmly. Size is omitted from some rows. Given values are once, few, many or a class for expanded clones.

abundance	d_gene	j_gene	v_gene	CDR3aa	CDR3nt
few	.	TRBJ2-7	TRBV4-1	CASSPWSGSYEQYF	TGCGCCAGCAGCCCCTGGAGTGGGTCCTACGAGCAGTACTTC
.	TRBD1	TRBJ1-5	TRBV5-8	CASSLGTGEPQHF	TGTGCCAGCAGCTTGGGGACAGGGGAGCCCCAGCATTTT
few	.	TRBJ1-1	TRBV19	CASSLQLEAFF	TGTGCCAGTAGTTTACAGTTAGAAGCTTTCTTT
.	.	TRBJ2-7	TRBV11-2	CASSPTFSRTGYEQYF	TGTGCCAGCAGCCCTACCTTCTCCCGGACGGGCTACGAGCAGTACTTC
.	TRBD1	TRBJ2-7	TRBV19	CASSMSTGGGYEQYF	TGTGCCAGTAGTATGTCTACAGGGGGCGGCTACGAGCAGTACTTC
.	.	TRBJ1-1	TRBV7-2	CASSSRQVASAFF	TGTGCCAGCAGCTCCCGACAGGTCGCCAGCGCTTTCTTT
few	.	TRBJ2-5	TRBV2	CATWGAGETQYF	TGTGCCACCTGGGGGGCGGGAGAGACCCAGTACTTC
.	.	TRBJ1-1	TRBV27	CASSLLSGVSEAFF	TGTGCCAGCAGTTTATTATCAGGGGTATCTGAAGCTTTCTTT
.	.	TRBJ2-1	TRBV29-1	CSVERGISDNEQFF	TGCAGCGTTGAACGAGGGATTTCTGACAATGAGCAGTTCTTC
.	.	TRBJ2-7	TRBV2	CASRGDGIYEQYF	TGTGCCAGCAGGGGGGACGGAATCTACGAGCAGTACTTC
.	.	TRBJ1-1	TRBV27	CASSRYTNTEAFF	TGTGCCAGCAGTCGATACACGAACACTGAAGCTTTCTTT
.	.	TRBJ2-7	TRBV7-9	CASSLAPSDSYEQYF	TGTGCCAGCAGCTTAGCGCCTAGTGACTCCTACGAGCAGTACTTC
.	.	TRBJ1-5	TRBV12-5	CASGLWQGENQPQHF	TGTGCTAGTGGTTTGTGGCAGGGAGAAAATCAGCCCCAGCATTTT
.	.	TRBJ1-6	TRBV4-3	CASSQGLSSPLHF	TGCGCCAGCAGCCAAGGTTTAAGTTCACCCCTCCACTTT
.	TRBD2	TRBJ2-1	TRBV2	CASSELAGATDEQFF	TGTGCCAGCAGTGAACTAGCGGGGGCCACCGATGAGCAGTTCTTC
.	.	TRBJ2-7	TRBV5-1	CASSSPGVGYEQYF	TGCGCCAGCAGCTCACCAGGGGTTGGCTACGAGCAGTACTTC
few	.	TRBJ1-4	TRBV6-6	CASSYNSFEKLFF	TGTGCCAGCAGTTACAACAGCTTTGAAAAACTGTTTTTT
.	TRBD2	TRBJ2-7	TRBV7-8	CASSQDPWASGGSYEQYF	TGTGCCAGCAGCCAAGATCCCTGGGCTAGCGGGGGTTCCTACGAGCAGTACTTC
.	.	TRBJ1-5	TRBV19	CASRWDPNQPQHF	TGTGCCAGTAGGTGGGACCCAAATCAGCCCCAGCATTTT
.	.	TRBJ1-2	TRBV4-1	CASSQEAPSGYGYTF	TGCGCCAGCAGCCAAGAAGCCCCGTCCGGCTATGGCTACACCTTC
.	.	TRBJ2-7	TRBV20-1	CSASPDDEQYF	TGCAGTGCGTCACCGGACGACGAGCAGTACTTC
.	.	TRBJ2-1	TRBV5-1	CASSFALDNEQFF	TGCGCCAGCAGCTTTGCCCTGGACAATGAGCAGTTCTTC
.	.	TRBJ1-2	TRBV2	CASSEIQYYGYTF	TGTGCCAGCAGTGAAATCCAATACTATGGCTACACCTTC
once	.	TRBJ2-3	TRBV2	CASSAVTDTQYF	TGTGCCAGCAGTGCCGTCACAGATACGCAGTATTTT
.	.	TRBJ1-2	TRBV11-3	CASSLGDGYGYTF	TGTGCCAGCAGCTTAGGGGACGGCTATGGCTACACCTTC
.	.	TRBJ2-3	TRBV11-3	CASSLAVSSTDTQYF	TGTGCCAGCAGCTTAGCGGTCTCTAGCACAGATACGCAGTATTTT
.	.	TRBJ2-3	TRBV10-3	CAISVQADTQYF	TGTGCCATCAGTGTCCAGGCAGATACGCAGTATTTT
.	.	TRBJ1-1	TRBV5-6	CASSSQGRNTEAFF	TGTGCCAGCAGCTCCCAGGGGAGGAACACTGAAGCTTTCTTT
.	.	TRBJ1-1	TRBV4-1	CASSLSSVGNTEAFF	TGCGCCAGCAGCCTAAGTTCTGTGGGGAACACTGAAGCTTTCTTT
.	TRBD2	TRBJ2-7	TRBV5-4	CASSLGLAGGISYEQYF	TGTGCCAGCAGCCTCGGACTAGCGGGGGGGATCTCCTACGAGCAGTACTTC
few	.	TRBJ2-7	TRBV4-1	CASSPSIRQAYEQYF	TGCGCCAGCAGCCCATCAATCAGACAGGCCTACGAGCAGTACTTC
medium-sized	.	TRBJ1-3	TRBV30	CASQVLDSGNTIYF	TGTGCCTCCCAGGTCCTTGACTCTGGAAACACCATATATTTT
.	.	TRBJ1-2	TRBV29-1	CSVDPKHFRDGYTF	TGCAGCGTTGACCCGAAACATTTCCGTGATGGCTACACCTTC
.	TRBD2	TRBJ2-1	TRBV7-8	CASSLFSSRLAGVHNEQFF	TGTGCCAGCAGCTTGTTCTCCAGTCGACTAGCGGGGGTTCACAATGAGCAGTTCTTC
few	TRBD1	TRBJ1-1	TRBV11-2	CASSLVGQGKTEAFF	TGTGCCAGCAGCTTAGTAGGACAGGGTAAGACTGAAGCTTTCTTT
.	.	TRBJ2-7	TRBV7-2	CASSPVSGTVYEQYF	TGTGCCAGCAGCCCTGTTAGCGGGACAGTCTACGAGCAGTACTTC
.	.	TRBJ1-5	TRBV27	CASSNQGQPQHF	TGTGCCAGCAGTAACCAGGGTCAGCCCCAGCATTTT
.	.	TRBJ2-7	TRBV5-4	CASSFSGGAYEQYF	TGTGCCAGCAGCTTTAGTGGGGGAGCCTACGAGCAGTACTTC
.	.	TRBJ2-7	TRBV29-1	CSVATELWTYEQYF	TGCAGCGTCGCGACCGAATTGTGGACCTACGAGCAGTACTTC
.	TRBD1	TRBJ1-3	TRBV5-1	CASSLAGTGRSNTIYF	TGCGCCAGCAGCTTGGCTGGGACAGGGAGAAGTAACACCATATATTTT
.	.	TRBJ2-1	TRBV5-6	CASTPESGYEQFF	TGTGCCAGCACACCCGAGTCGGGATATGAGCAGTTCTTC
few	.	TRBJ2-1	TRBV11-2	CASTQTYNEQFF	TGTGCCAGCACCCAAACATACAATGAGCAGTTCTTC
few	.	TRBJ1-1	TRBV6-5	CASSYLGPDFTEAFF	TGTGCCAGCAGTTACCTCGGGCCGGATTTCACTGAAGCTTTCTTT
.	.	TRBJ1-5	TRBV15	CATSRAGQSQPQHF	TGTGCCACCAGCAGGGCTGGACAGAGTCAGCCCCAGCATTTT
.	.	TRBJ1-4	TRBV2	CASSEMQGGRKLFF	TGTGCCAGCAGTGAAATGCAGGGCGGCAGAAAACTGTTTTTT
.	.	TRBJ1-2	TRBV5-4	CASSPEHNYGYTF	TGTGCCAGCAGCCCGGAACACAACTATGGCTACACCTTC
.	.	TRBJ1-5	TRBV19	CASRGGGFSNQPQHF	TGTGCCAGTAGGGGAGGAGGTTTTAGCAATCAGCCCCAGCATTTT
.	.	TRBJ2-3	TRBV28	CASKGGYSTDTQYF	TGTGCCAGCAAGGGCGGGTATAGCACAGATACGCAGTATTTT